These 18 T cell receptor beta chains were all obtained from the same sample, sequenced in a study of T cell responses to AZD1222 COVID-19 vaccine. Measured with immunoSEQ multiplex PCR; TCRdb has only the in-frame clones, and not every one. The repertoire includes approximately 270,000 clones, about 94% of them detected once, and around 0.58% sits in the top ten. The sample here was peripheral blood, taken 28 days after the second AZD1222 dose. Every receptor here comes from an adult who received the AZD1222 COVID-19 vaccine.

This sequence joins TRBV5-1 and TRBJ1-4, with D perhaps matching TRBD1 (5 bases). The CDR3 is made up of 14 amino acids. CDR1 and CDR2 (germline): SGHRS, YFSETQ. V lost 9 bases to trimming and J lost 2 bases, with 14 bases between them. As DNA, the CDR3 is TGCGCCACCTCCCGTGGGGGTACTAATGAAAAACTGTTTTTT. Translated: CATSRGGTNEKLFF.

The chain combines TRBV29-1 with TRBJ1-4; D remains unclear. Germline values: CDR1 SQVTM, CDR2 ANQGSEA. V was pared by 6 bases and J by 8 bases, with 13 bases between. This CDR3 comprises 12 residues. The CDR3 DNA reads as TGCAGCGTCCGGCAGGCAACAGAAAAACTGTTTTTT. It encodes CSVRQATEKLFF.

This CDR3 is CSASPPGLTNEQFF. The CDR3 nucleotides are TGCAGTGCTAGTCCTCCGGGACTAACTAATGAGCAGTTCTTC. The V call is TRBV20-1, the J call TRBJ2-1; 7 bases align to TRBD2. CDR3 length: 14 residues. Per germline, CDR1 DFQATT and CDR2 SNEGSKA (reference sequence). The ends lost 3 bases at V and 7 bases at J; junction bases unmatched: 9.

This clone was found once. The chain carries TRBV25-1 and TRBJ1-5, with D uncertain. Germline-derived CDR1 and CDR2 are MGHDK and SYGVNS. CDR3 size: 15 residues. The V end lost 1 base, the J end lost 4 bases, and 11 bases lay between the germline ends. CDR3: CASSESGRLNQPQHF. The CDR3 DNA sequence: TGTGCCAGCAGTGAATCCGGACGGTTAAATCAGCCCCAGCATTTT.

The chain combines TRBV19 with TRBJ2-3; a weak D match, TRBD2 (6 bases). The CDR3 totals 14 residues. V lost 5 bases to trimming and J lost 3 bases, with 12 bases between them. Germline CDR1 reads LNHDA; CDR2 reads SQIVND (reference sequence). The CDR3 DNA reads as TGTGCCAGTAGTCCTCGGGACTTGACAGATACGCAGTATTTT. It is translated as CASSPRDLTDTQYF.

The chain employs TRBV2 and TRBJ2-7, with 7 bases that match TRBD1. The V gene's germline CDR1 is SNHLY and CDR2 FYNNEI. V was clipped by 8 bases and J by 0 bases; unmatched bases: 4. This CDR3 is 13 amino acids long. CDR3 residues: CASFRDSSYEQYF. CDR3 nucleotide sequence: TGTGCCAGCTTTAGGGACAGCTCCTACGAGCAGTACTTC.

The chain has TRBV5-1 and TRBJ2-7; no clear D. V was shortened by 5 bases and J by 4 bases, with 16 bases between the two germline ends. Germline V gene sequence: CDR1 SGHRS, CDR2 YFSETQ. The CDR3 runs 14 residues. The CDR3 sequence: CASSFENSLYEQYF. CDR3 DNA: TGCGCCAGCAGTTTTGAAAACAGCTTGTACGAGCAGTACTTC.

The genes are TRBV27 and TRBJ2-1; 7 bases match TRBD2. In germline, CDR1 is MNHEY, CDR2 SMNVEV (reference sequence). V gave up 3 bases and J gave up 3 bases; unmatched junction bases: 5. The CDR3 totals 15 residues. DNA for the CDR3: TGTGCCAGCAGTTTCGGGCTAGCGGACTACAATGAGCAGTTCTTC. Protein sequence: CASSFGLADYNEQFF.

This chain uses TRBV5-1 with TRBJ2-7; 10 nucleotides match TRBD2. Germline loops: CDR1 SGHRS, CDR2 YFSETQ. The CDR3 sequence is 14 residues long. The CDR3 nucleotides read TGCGCGTCAGGCCCAGCGGGGGGGCGATACGAGCAGTACTTC. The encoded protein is CASGPAGGRYEQYF.

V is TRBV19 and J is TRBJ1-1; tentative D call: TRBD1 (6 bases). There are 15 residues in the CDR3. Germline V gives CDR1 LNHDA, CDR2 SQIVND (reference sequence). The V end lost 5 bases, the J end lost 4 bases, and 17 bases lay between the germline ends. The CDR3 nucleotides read TGTGCCAGTAGTCTCGACAGGTATCAGGGCACTGAAGCTTTCTTT. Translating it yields CASSLDRYQGTEAFF.

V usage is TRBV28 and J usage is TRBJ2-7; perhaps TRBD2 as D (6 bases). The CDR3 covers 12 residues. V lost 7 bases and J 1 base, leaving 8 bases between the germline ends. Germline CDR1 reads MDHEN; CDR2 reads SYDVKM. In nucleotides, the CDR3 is TGTGCCAGCAACCGGGGGTCCTACGAGCAGTACTTC. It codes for CASNRGSYEQYF.

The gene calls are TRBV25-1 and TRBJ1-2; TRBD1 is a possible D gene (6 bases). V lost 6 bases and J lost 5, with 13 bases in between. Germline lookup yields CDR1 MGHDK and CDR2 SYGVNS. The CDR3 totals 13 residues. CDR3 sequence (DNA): TGTGCCAGCAGAGATACAGGGATTTATGGCTACACCTTC. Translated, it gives CASRDTGIYGYTF.

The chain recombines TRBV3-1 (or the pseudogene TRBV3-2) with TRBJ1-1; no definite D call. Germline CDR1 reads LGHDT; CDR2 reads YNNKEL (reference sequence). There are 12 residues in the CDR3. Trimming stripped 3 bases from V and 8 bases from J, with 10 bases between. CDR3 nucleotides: TGTGCCAGCAGCCAGGATCCTATAGAAGCTTTCTTT. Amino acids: CASSQDPIEAFF.

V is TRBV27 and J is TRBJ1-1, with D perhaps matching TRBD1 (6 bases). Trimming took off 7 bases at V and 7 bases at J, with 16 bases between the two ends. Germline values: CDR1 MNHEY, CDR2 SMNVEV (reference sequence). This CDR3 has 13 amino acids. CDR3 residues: CASISRGLREAFF. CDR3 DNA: TGTGCCAGCATATCCAGGGGTTTACGTGAAGCTTTCTTT.

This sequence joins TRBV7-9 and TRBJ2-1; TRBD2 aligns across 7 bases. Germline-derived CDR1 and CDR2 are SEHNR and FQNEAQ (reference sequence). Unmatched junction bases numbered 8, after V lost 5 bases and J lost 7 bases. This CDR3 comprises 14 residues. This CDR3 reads CASSNRDYVNEQFF. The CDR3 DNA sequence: TGTGCCAGCAGCAACCGGGACTATGTTAATGAGCAGTTCTTC.

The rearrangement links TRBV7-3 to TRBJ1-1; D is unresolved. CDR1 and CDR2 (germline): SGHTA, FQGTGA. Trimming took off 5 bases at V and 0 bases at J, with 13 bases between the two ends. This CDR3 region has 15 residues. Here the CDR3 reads CASSLFSLMNTEAFF. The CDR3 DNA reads TGTGCCAGCAGCCTTTTTAGTCTCATGAACACTGAAGCTTTCTTT.

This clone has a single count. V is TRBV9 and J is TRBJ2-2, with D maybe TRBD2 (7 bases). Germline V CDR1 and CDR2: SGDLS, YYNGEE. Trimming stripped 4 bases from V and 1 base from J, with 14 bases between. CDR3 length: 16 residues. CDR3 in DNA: TGTGCCAGCAGCCGGGGAGGGGGAGGGAACACCGGGGAGCTGTTTTTT. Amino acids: CASSRGGGGNTGELFF.

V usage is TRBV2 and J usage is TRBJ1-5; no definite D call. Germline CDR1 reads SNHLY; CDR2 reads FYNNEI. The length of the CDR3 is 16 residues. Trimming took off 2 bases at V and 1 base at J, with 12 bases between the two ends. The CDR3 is CASSELGKRSNQPQHF. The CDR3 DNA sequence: TGTGCCAGCAGTGAACTGGGTAAGAGAAGCAATCAGCCCCAGCATTTT. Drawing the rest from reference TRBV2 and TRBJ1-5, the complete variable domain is EPEVTQTPSHQVTQMGQEVILRCVPISNHLYFYWYRQILGQKVEFLVSFYNNEISEKSEIFDDQFSVERPDGSNFTLKIRSTKLEDSAMYFCASSELGKRSNQPQHFGDGTRLSIL.